Presented here are 25 T cell receptor beta chains from one specimen sequenced in a study of cytomegalovirus exposure and HLA in healthy donors. Both 60 Vbeta primers and 13 Jbeta primers went into the PCR. Some clones are missing from TCRdb's copy, which holds only in-frame ones; the method was immunoSEQ multiplex PCR. The sample has about 120,000 clones; more than 75% are singletons. Sequencing was performed on PBMCs. These receptors came from a female donor in good health and CMV-seronegative.

This chain links TRBV5-4 with TRBJ1-1; 8 bases fit TRBD1. Per germline, CDR1 SGHNT and CDR2 YYREEE (reference sequence). The V gene end was trimmed by 4 bases and the J gene end by 3 bases; junction bases not matched to a gene: 8. The CDR3 is 15 residues long. CDR3 sequence: CASSRGQESDTEAFF. In DNA, the CDR3 is TGTGCCAGCAGCCGGGGACAGGAGTCTGACACTGAAGCTTTCTTT. Looking up the rest from reference TRBV5-4 and TRBJ1-1 gives the full variable domain: ETGVTQSPTHLIKTRGQQVTLRCSSQSGHNTVSWYQQALGQGPQFIFQYYREEENGRGNFPPRFSGLQFPNYSSELNVNALELDDSALYLCASSRGQESDTEAFFGQGTRLTVV.

Here the CDR3 DNA reads TGTGCCAGCAGCTTACGAAGCGGGAGGGCGGGAGGGAACACCGGGGAGCTGTTTTTT. Translation: CASSLRSGRAGGNTGELFF. The chain links TRBV5-6 to TRBJ2-2; 10 positions agree with TRBD2. The CDR3 length is 19 residues. With V trimmed by 2 bases and J by 1 base, 11 bases remained unmatched. Germline CDR1 and CDR2: SGHDT and YYEEEE.

The chain uses TRBV14 and TRBJ2-2, with D perhaps TRBD2 (5 bases). The germline V and J ends were trimmed by 10 bases and 6 bases, with 15 bases remaining between them. The CDR3 extends over 13 amino acids. Germline assignment: CDR1 SGHDN and CDR2 FVKESK. Written as DNA, the CDR3 is TGTGCCACCAAGCGCGGGCGCGCCGGGGAGCTGTTTTTT. Protein product: CATKRGRAGELFF.

This clone was observed a handful of times. The chain carries TRBV14 and TRBJ1-1, with D uncertain. The V end lost 0 bases, the J end lost 5 bases, and 7 bases lay between the germline ends. The CDR3 is made up of 13 amino acids. The germline V gene has CDR1 SGHDN and CDR2 FVKESK. Here the CDR3 DNA reads TGTGCCAGCAGCCAAGAAATCGGTACTGAAGCTTTCTTT. This sequence encodes CASSQEIGTEAFF.

This chain uses TRBV30 with TRBJ1-5, with D perhaps TRBD1 (5 bases). The germline V and J ends were trimmed by 0 bases and 5 bases, with 8 bases remaining between them. CDR1 GTSNPN and CDR2 SVGIG come from the germline V gene (reference sequence). The CDR3 sequence is 13 residues long. Written as DNA, the CDR3 is TGTGCCTGGAGTGTAACGGGGGATCAGCCCCAGCATTTT. Protein: CAWSVTGDQPQHF.

This clone was seen a handful of times. Written as DNA, the CDR3 is TGTGCCAGCAGCTTTGCGGGTAGCTCCTACAATGAGCAGTTCTTC. Translating gives CASSFAGSSYNEQFF. The gene calls are TRBV7-9 and TRBJ2-1; TRBD2 might be the D (5 bases). The germline V and J ends were trimmed by 3 bases and 0 bases, with 9 bases remaining between them. The CDR3 totals 15 residues. The germline CDR1 and CDR2 sequences are SEHNR and FQNEAQ (reference sequence).

V is TRBV29-1 and J is TRBJ1-4, with 9 positions matching TRBD1. Germline V gene lookup returns CDR1 SQVTM and CDR2 ANQGSEA. CDR3 length: 13 amino acids. The J segment lost 9 bases and the V segment lost 4 bases, leaving 6 bases of the junction unmatched. The CDR3 loop reads CSVAQGARQKLFF. The CDR3 DNA reads TGCAGCGTTGCACAGGGGGCGAGGCAAAAACTGTTTTTT. The variable domain in full, completed from reference TRBV29-1 and TRBJ1-4, reads SAVISQKPSRDICQRGTSLTIQCQVDSQVTMMFWYRQQPGQSLTLIATANQGSEATYESGFVIDKFPISRPNLTFSTLTVSNMSPEDSSIYLCSVAQGARQKLFFGSGTQLSVL.

The chain uses TRBV5-1 and TRBJ2-3; TRBD2 is a possible D gene (7 bases). The CDR3 is made up of 15 amino acids. Trimming cost V 4 bases and J 4 bases, with 16 bases left between them. Germline values: CDR1 SGHRS, CDR2 YFSETQ. CDR3: CASSQRGGFADTQYF. CDR3 bases: TGCGCCAGCAGCCAGAGGGGGGGCTTCGCAGATACGCAGTATTTT. Variable domain in full (rest from reference TRBV5-1 and TRBJ2-3): KAGVTQTPRYLIKTRGQQVTLSCSPISGHRSVSWYQQTPGQGLQFLFEYFSETQRNKGNFPGRFSGRQFSNSRSEMNVSTLELGDSALYLCASSQRGGFADTQYFGPGTRLTVL.

The rearrangement uses TRBV14 and TRBJ2-1, with 9 nucleotides matching TRBD1. From germline, CDR1 is SGHDN and CDR2 FVKESK. This CDR3 region has 15 residues. Trimming at V came to 6 bases and at J to 4 bases, leaving 7 bases not matched to a gene. CDR3 coding DNA: TGTGCCAGCAGTCTTACAGGGGGCAGGTACAATGAGCAGTTCTTC. Translation gives CASSLTGGRYNEQFF.

The chain recombines TRBV4-2 with TRBJ2-5; TRBD1 might be the D (5 bases). The V gene lost 0 bases and the J gene lost 3 bases, with 14 bases spanning the gap. This CDR3 has 16 amino acids. Germline CDR1 is LGHNA and CDR2 is YNFKEQ. CDR3 in amino acids: CASSQDGANVEETQYF. The CDR3 DNA reads as TGTGCCAGCAGCCAAGATGGGGCTAACGTGGAAGAGACCCAGTACTTC.

This clone was picked up a small number of times. The chain has TRBV28 and TRBJ1-1; D is perhaps TRBD1 (6 bases). V dropped 2 bases and J dropped 2 bases, with 12 bases sitting between them. This CDR3 is 15 amino acids long. From germline, CDR1 is MDHEN and CDR2 SYDVKM. CDR3 sequence: CASSLGGGLNTEAFF. The CDR3 DNA reads as TGTGCCAGCAGTTTAGGGGGGGGGCTCAACACTGAAGCTTTCTTT.

Comment on this clone: The junction departs from germline at one end; a sequencing error may be responsible. The J gene is TRBJ2-5, the V gene TRBV7-7, with 9 bases that match TRBD1. CDR1 is SSHAT, CDR2 FNYEAQ, per germline (reference sequence). This CDR3 contains 15 residues. CDR3 sequence (DNA): TGTGCTAGCAGCTCTAGGGGGGACAGGGAAGAGACCCAGTACTTC. This sequence encodes CASSSRGDREETQYF.

This clone was seen more than once but under ten times. V gene TRBV9 combines with J gene TRBJ2-2; 9 nucleotides agree with TRBD2. Germline loops: CDR1 SGDLS, CDR2 YYNGEE. After removal of 3 bases from V and 4 bases from J, the junction contained 10 bases not matched to a gene. The CDR3 totals 17 residues. The CDR3 region has the DNA TGTGCCAGCAGCGCCCGAGAAGCGGGAGGTCTCACCGGGGAGCTGTTTTTT. Its translation: CASSAREAGGLTGELFF.

The chain carries TRBV19 and TRBJ2-7, with D possibly TRBD1 on 6 matching bases. The CDR3 runs to 13 residues. Deletions cut 4 bases from V and 6 bases from J, with 13 bases between. Germline CDR1 LNHDA, CDR2 SQIVND (reference sequence). CDR3 coding DNA: TGTGCCAGTAGTAAACAGGGTGTCGGCGAGCAGTACTTC. It is translated as CASSKQGVGEQYF.

This clone is medium-sized. The J gene is TRBJ1-5, the V gene TRBV15; D not resolved. V lost 0 bases, J lost 0 bases, and 12 bases lay in between. The CDR3 is 17 amino acids. CDR1 and CDR2 from the germline V gene are LNHNV and YYDKDF (reference sequence). This CDR3 reads CATSRDQEWNSNQPQHF. CDR3 sequence (DNA): TGTGCCACCAGCAGAGATCAGGAATGGAATAGCAATCAGCCCCAGCATTTT. The full variable domain, completed using reference TRBV15 and TRBJ1-5, is DAMVIQNPRYQVTQFGKPVTLSCSQTLNHNVMYWYQQKSSQAPKLLFHYYDKDFNNEADTPDNFQSRRPNTSFCFLDIRSPGLGDTAMYLCATSRDQEWNSNQPQHFGDGTRLSIL.

The chain has TRBV2 and TRBJ1-4; a weak D match, TRBD1 (5 bases). The V gene lost 4 bases and the J gene lost 15 bases, with 24 bases spanning the gap. This CDR3 comprises 15 residues. CDR1 and CDR2 (germline): SNHLY, FYNNEI. The CDR3, as DNA: TGTGCCAGCAGTGGGCAGGGTGAAAATAATAGGAGGGTGTTTTTT. Translation gives CASSGQGENNRRVFF.

This sequence joins TRBV29-1 and TRBJ2-5; 8 bases match TRBD1. V lost 4 bases to trimming and J lost 5 bases; unmatched junction nucleotides: 3. The CDR3 contains 12 residues. Germline lookup yields CDR1 SQVTM and CDR2 ANQGSEA. CDR3 in DNA: TGCAGCGTTGCAGGGGGCGAGGAGACCCAGTACTTC. This codes for CSVAGGEETQYF.

The rearrangement joins TRBV5-1 to TRBJ2-7; 11 nucleotides align to TRBD1. CDR3 length: 15 amino acids. V shed 1 base and J 3 bases; nucleotides not matched to a gene: 3. The germline V gene encodes CDR1 SGHRS and CDR2 YFSETQ. This chain's CDR3 is CASSLSGTGGYEQYF. In DNA, the CDR3 is TGCGCCAGCAGCTTGAGCGGGACAGGGGGCTACGAGCAGTACTTC.

The chain carries TRBV4-3 and TRBJ2-5, with D possibly TRBD2 on 6 matching bases. The tail of the sequence fits TRBJ2-7 better, so the J call may be wrong. The CDR3 is made up of 16 amino acids. Per germline, CDR1 LGHNA and CDR2 YSLEER. The CDR3: CASSQGSSASSYEQYF. The CDR3 nucleotides are TGCGCCAGCAGCCAAGGATCTAGCGCGAGCTCCTACGAGCAGTACTTC.

The V and J genes are TRBV19 and TRBJ2-1; TRBD2 matches at 11 bases. The germline V gene has CDR1 LNHDA and CDR2 SQIVND (reference sequence). The V and J ends lost 3 bases and 8 bases, in that order; junction bases with no gene match: 6. CDR3 length equals 15 residues. The CDR3 loop reads CASSISGRADDEQFF. In DNA, the CDR3 is TGTGCCAGTAGTATTAGCGGGAGGGCCGATGATGAGCAGTTCTTC. The full variable domain, in which reference TRBV19 and TRBJ2-1 provide the parts outside the CDR3, is DGGITQSPKYLFRKEGQNVTLSCEQNLNHDAMYWYRQDPGQGLRLIYYSQIVNDFQKGDIAEGYSVSREKKESFPLTVTSAQKNPTAFYLCASSISGRADDEQFFGPGTRLTVL.

The V call is TRBV15, the J call TRBJ1-1; D call uncertain. V lost 0 bases and J 8 bases, leaving 10 bases between the germline ends. CDR1 is LNHNV and CDR2 is YYDKDF in the germline V gene (reference sequence). The CDR3 consists of 13 residues. The CDR3 DNA is TGTGCCACCAGCAGAGATTCTCACAGAGAAGCTTTCTTT. Its protein is CATSRDSHREAFF.

V usage is TRBV14 and J usage is TRBJ2-2, with D unresolved. The CDR3 length is 15 residues. Germline assignment: CDR1 SGHDN and CDR2 FVKESK. V dropped 1 base and J dropped 5 bases, with 11 bases sitting between them. CDR3 DNA sequence: TGTGCCAGCAGCCAAGGCAGCGTATGGACCGGGGAGCTGTTTTTT. It yields the protein CASSQGSVWTGELFF.

The chain carries TRBV6-4 and TRBJ2-3; the D gene is possibly TRBD2 (5 bases). This CDR3 has 15 amino acids. Germline CDR1 MRHNA, CDR2 SNTAGT. V was cut by 0 bases and J by 4 bases, with 11 bases left in between. The CDR3 bases are TGTGCCAGCAGTGACTCGGCGGGCGCCCCAGATACGCAGTATTTT. Amino acid sequence: CASSDSAGAPDTQYF.

The V gene is TRBV9, the J gene TRBJ2-5, with unresolved D. The CDR3 spans 12 residues. V was pared by 0 bases and J by 2 bases, with 2 bases between. CDR1 is SGDLS and CDR2 is YYNGEE in the germline V gene. CDR3 nucleotide sequence: TGTGCCAGCAGCGTAGCTCAAGAGACCCAGTACTTC. It encodes CASSVAQETQYF.

Details on this clone: Additional DNA sequences in this sample encode the identical CDR3. CDR3 nucleotides: TGTGCCAGCAGCTTAGCCCAAAGCACAGATACGCAGTATTTT. This gives the protein CASSLAQSTDTQYF. This chain connects TRBV7-9 to TRBJ2-3; D ambiguous. This CDR3 spans 14 amino acids. Germline CDR1 is SEHNR and CDR2 is FQNEAQ (reference sequence). V dropped 0 bases and J dropped 0 bases, with 4 bases sitting between them.